The 11 T cell receptor beta chains listed next were all sequenced from one sample in a study of blood T cells in healthy people across ages. Combining a sample-barcoded 5' primer with a J-beta primer mix, a second PCR ran for about 6 to 12 cycles. TCRdb re-derived calls from the 5' RACE reads in MiXCR, one entry per CDR3 protein. The table includes approximately 1.5 million distinct CDR3 sequences, approximately 43% detected once. Sequences were obtained from blood. All receptors derive from a woman younger than 35 in good health.

This clonotype was observed a few times. The rearrangement links TRBV15 to TRBJ2-3, with a tentative D call TRBD1 (5 bases). The ends were cut back, 1 base at V and 4 bases at J, with 15 bases in the middle. CDR1 LNHNV and CDR2 YYDKDF come from the germline V gene (reference sequence). The CDR3 has 16 amino acids. CDR3 sequence: CATSRGTGWVPDTQYF. The CDR3 DNA sequence: TGTGCCACCAGCAGAGGAACAGGTTGGGTCCCAGATACGCAGTATTTT.

A remark on this clonotype: This sequence may be a read error, since a much larger clone differs from it by one base. The chain joins TRBV29-1 to TRBJ1-2; D remains unclear. V was trimmed by 0 bases and J by 4 bases, leaving 6 bases between them. Germline V lookup: CDR1 SQVTM, CDR2 ANQGSEA. This CDR3 is built from 12 residues. The CDR3: CSVEDNAYGYTF. The CDR3 DNA reads as TGCAGCGTTGAAGATAATGCCTATGGCTACACCTTC.

This clonotype was detected only a few times. The chain has TRBV6-5 and TRBJ2-1, with D tentatively TRBD1 (6 bases). The CDR3 has 14 amino acids. Trimming took 2 bases from V and 6 from J, leaving 11 bases between them. Germline assignment: CDR1 MNHEY and CDR2 SVGAGI. CDR3 sequence reads: CASSYGQGFNEQFF. CDR3 DNA: TGTGCCAGCAGTTACGGGCAGGGGTTCAATGAGCAGTTCTTC.

The chain carries TRBV24-1 and TRBJ1-1; no firm D call. With 9 bases removed from V and 3 bases from J, the gap between germline ends came to 13 bases. The CDR3 length is 13 residues. CDR1 is KGHDR, CDR2 SFDVKD, per germline. The DNA of the CDR3 is TGTGCCACCCGGGCGCGGGTTGACACTGAAGCTTTCTTT. Residues: CATRARVDTEAFF.

This clonotype was detected only a few times. The chain recombines TRBV7-2 with TRBJ1-5; a possible D gene is TRBD1 (6 bases). From germline, CDR1 is SGHTA and CDR2 FQGNSA. This CDR3 is built from 15 residues. Trimming took 1 base from V and 4 from J, leaving 11 bases between them. This chain's CDR3 is CASSLVGTQNQPQHF. The CDR3 coding sequence is TGTGCCAGCAGCTTAGTTGGGACACAAAATCAGCCCCAGCATTTT. The complete variable domain, with remaining parts taken from reference TRBV7-2 and TRBJ1-5, reads GAGVSQSPSNKVTEKGKDVELRCDPISGHTALYWYRQSLGQGLEFLIYFQGNSAPDKSGLPSDRFSAERTGGSVSTLTIQRTQQEDSAVYLCASSLVGTQNQPQHFGDGTRLSIL.

Only a few counts were recorded for this clonotype. The chain uses TRBV6-5 and TRBJ2-7, with a possible D match to TRBD2 (5 bases). The V end was cut by 0 bases, the J end by 3 bases, with 12 bases between. The germline V gene encodes CDR1 MNHEY and CDR2 SVGAGI. This CDR3 contains 15 residues. In DNA, the CDR3 is TGTGCCAGCAGTTACTCCACGGGAACCTTCTACGAGCAGTACTTC. Its protein is CASSYSTGTFYEQYF.

The chain couples TRBV20-1 to TRBJ1-2, with D possibly being TRBD1 (6 bases). The length of the CDR3 is 13 residues. The germline V gene encodes CDR1 DFQATT and CDR2 SNEGSKA (reference sequence). V was cut by 4 bases and J by 7 bases, with 16 bases left in between. Written as DNA, the CDR3 is TGCAGTGCTACCGGCCGTACAGGGCTTGGCTACACCTTC. Translating gives CSATGRTGLGYTF.

The chain has TRBV5-6 and TRBJ2-7, with 8 bases matching TRBD1. This CDR3 is built from 14 residues. V was pared by 4 bases and J by 4 bases, with 7 bases of the junction left unmatched. CDR1 SGHDT and CDR2 YYEEEE come from the germline V gene. Here the CDR3 reads CASSRTGIGYEQYF. CDR3 DNA sequence: TGTGCCAGCAGCCGGACAGGGATCGGGTACGAGCAGTACTTC.

The V and J genes are TRBV18 and TRBJ2-7; 8 bases map to TRBD2. CDR1 and CDR2 from the germline V gene are KGHSH and LQKENI. J lost 7 bases, V lost 11 bases, and 16 bases had no gene match. This CDR3 spans 14 amino acids. For the CDR3, the DNA is TGTGCCGCCAGCGGGGGCGCATCCTACAAGGAGCAGTACTTC. Its protein is CAASGGASYKEQYF.

The genes are TRBV2 and TRBJ1-6, with no clear D. The CDR3 consists of 14 residues. Per germline, CDR1 SNHLY and CDR2 FYNNEI. V was trimmed by 3 bases and J by 11 bases, leaving 14 bases between them. CDR3 nucleotide sequence: TGTGCCAGCAGTGAGTTGGACGAAGGTGCACCCCTCCACTTT. Translating it yields CASSELDEGAPLHF.

The sample holds a few counts of this clonotype. The chain recombines TRBV12-3 or TRBV12-4 with TRBJ1-2; D uncertain. The CDR3 is made up of 10 amino acids. Deletions cut 3 bases from V and 8 bases from J, with 4 bases between. CDR3 sequence: CASSFGGYTF. The CDR3 coding sequence is TGTGCCAGCAGTTTCGGAGGCTACACCTTC.